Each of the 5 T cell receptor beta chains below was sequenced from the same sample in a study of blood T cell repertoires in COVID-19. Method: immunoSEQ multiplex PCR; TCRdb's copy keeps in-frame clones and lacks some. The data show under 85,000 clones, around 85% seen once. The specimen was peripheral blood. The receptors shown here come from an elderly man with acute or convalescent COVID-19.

The CDR3 coding sequence is TGTGCCAGCAGCCCTCCGGGCGGGGGCAGCTCCTACAATGAGCAGTTCTTC. Translated, it gives CASSPPGGGSSYNEQFF. The chain carries TRBV6-2 or TRBV6-3 and TRBJ2-1, with a weak D call TRBD2 (7 bases). Trimming removed 6 bases from V and 0 bases from J, with 18 bases in between. Per the germline V gene, CDR1 is MNHEY and CDR2 is SVGEGT. There are 17 residues in the CDR3.

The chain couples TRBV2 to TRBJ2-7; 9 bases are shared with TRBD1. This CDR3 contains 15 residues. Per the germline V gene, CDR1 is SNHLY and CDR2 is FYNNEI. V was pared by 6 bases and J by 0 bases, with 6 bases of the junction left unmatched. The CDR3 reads CASRDYRGRSYEQYF. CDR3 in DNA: TGTGCCAGCAGAGACTACAGGGGGCGCTCCTACGAGCAGTACTTC. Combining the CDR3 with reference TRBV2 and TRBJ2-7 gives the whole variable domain EPEVTQTPSHQVTQMGQEVILRCVPISNHLYFYWYRQILGQKVEFLVSFYNNEISEKSEIFDDQFSVERPDGSNFTLKIRSTKLEDSAMYFCASRDYRGRSYEQYFGPGTRLTVT.

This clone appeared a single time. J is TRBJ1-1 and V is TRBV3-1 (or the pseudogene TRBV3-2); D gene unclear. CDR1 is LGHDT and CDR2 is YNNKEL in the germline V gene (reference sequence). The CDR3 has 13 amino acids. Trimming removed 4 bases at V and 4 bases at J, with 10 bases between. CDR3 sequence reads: CASSRYVGTEAFF. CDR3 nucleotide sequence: TGTGCCAGCAGCCGCTATGTTGGCACTGAAGCTTTCTTT.

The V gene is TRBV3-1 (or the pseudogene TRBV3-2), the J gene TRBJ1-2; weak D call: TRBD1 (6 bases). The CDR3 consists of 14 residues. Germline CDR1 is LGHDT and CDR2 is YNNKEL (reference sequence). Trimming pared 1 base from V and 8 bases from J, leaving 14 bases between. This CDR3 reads CASSQGSGAKGYTF. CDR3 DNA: TGTGCCAGCAGCCAAGGGTCAGGGGCTAAGGGCTACACCTTC.

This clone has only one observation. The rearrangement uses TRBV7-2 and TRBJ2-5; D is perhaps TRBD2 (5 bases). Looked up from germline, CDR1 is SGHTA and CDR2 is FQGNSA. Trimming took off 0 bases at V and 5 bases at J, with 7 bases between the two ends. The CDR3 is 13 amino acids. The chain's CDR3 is CASSLALAETQYF. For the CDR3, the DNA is TGTGCCAGCAGCTTAGCGCTAGCTGAGACCCAGTACTTC.